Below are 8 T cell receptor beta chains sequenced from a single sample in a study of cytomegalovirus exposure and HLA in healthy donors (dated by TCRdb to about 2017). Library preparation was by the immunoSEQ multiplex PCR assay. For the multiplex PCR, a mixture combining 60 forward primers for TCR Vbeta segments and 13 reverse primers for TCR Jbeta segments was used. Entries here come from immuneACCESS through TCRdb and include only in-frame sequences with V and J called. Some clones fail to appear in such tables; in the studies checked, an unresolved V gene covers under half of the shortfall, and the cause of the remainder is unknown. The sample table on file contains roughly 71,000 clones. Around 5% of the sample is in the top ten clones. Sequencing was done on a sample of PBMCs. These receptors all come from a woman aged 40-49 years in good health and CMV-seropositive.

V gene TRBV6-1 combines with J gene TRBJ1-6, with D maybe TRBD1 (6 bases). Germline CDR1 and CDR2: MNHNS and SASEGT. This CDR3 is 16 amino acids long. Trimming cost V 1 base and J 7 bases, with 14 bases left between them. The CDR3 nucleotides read TGTGCCAGCAGTGAAGTTAGAGGGGGAGCGAATTCACCCCTCCACTTT. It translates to CASSEVRGGANSPLHF.

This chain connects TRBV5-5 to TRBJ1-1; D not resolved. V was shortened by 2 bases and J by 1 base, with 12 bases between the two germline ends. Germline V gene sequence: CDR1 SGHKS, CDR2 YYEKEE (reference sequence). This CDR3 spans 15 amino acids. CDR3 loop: CASSFLPSRNTEAFF. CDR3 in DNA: TGTGCCAGCAGCTTTCTCCCATCGAGGAACACTGAAGCTTTCTTT.

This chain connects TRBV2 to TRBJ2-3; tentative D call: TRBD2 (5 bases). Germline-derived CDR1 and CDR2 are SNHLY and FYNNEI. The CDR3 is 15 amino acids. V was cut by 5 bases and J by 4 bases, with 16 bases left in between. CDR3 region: CASSLALSYPDTQYF. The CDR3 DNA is TGTGCCAGCAGTCTAGCCTTATCATATCCAGATACGCAGTATTTT.

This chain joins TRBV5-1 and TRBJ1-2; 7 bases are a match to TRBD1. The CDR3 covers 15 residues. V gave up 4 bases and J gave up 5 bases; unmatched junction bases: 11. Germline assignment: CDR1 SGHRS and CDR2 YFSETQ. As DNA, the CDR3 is TGCGCCAGCAGCCCCCCAGGACAGGATGCTTATGGCTACACCTTC. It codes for CASSPPGQDAYGYTF.

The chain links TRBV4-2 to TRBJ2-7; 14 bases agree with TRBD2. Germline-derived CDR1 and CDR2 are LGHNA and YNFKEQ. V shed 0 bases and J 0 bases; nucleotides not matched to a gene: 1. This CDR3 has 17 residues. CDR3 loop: CASSQEGTSGSSYEQYF. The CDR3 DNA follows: TGTGCCAGCAGCCAAGAAGGGACTAGCGGGAGCTCCTACGAGCAGTACTTC.

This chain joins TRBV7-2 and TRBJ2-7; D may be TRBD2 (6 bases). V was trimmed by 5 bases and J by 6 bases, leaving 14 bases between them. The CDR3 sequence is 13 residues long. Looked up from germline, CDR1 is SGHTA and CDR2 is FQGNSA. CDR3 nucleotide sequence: TGTGCCAGCAGCCTAGACGGAGCGGGCGAGCAGTACTTC. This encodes CASSLDGAGEQYF.

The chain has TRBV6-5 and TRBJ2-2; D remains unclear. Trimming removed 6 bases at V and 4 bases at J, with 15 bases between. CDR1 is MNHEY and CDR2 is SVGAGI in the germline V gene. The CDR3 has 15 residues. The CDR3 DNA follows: TGTGCCAGCAGGACGGATTCTAGAGCCACCGGGGAGCTGTTTTTT. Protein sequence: CASRTDSRATGELFF.

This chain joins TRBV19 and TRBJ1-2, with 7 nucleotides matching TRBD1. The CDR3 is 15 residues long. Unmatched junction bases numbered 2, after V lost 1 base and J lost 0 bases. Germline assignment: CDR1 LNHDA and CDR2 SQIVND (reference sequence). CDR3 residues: CASSIAGTANYGYTF. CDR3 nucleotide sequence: TGTGCCAGTAGTATAGCAGGGACAGCTAACTATGGCTACACCTTC. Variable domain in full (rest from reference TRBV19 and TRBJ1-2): DGGITQSPKYLFRKEGQNVTLSCEQNLNHDAMYWYRQDPGQGLRLIYYSQIVNDFQKGDIAEGYSVSREKKESFPLTVTSAQKNPTAFYLCASSIAGTANYGYTFGSGTRLTVV.